This T cell receptor (beta chain) was captured by sequencing in a study of immune evolution from preneoplasia to lung adenocarcinoma. Libraries were prepared by immunoSEQ multiplex PCR; TCRdb keeps only in-frame clonotypes and omits some of them. The sample has thousands of clones; under 85% are singletons. With regard to this clone: Its cognate antigen is unknown.

Germline V gene sequence: CDR1 MDHEN, CDR2 SYDVKM. There are 16 residues in the CDR3. V lost 4 bases, J lost 0 bases, and 12 bases lay in between. Whole-study results and caveats: Top clone frequencies peaked in normal lung, apparently declining through invasive adenocarcinoma. Later-stage lesions appeared to have more T cells, more diversity, less clonality.

Patient tissue came from resections in Japan or China, 2014–2017. Specimen: FFPE adjacent normal lung tissue. The receptor's source is a donor older than 65 with lung adenocarcinoma. V is TRBV28 and J is TRBJ1-4; D unresolved. DNA for the CDR3: TGTGCCAGCAGTTCGCTTGCGCATGCAACTAATGAAAAACTGTTTTTT. Translated, it gives CASSSLAHATNEKLFF.